This T cell receptor (beta chain) was retrieved from a study of T-cell reconstitution after alpha-beta-depleted transplantation in children. In the case of this clonotype: A read error may be the cause here, since a much bigger clone is one base away.

The CDR3 length is 14 residues. Trimming took off 2 bases at V and 7 bases at J, with 11 bases between the two ends. CDR1 is MNHEY and CDR2 is SVGAGI in the germline V gene. The library targeted TCRbeta and was prepared with unique molecular identifiers. TCRdb re-derived calls from the PCR reads in MiXCR, one entry per CDR3 protein. The sample carries over 150,000 distinct CDR3 sequences, about 15% recorded once. Sequenced here: PBMCs from the stem cell graft donor, sampled from the stem cell graft. The source of this sequence is a human donor who donated a stem cell graft to a child with acute lymphoblastic leukemia. V usage is TRBV6-5 and J usage is TRBJ1-4; maybe TRBD1 (5 bases). CDR3 DNA sequence: TGTGCCAGCAGTTACACCAGGGTGGGTGAAAAACTGTTTTTT. Residues: CASSYTRVGEKLFF.